This record covers a single TCR beta chain. The ends lost 4 bases at V and 5 bases at J; junction bases unmatched: 8. Germline-derived CDR1 and CDR2 are SEHNR and FQNEAQ (reference sequence). The CDR3 sequence is 16 residues long. This sample was included in a study of blood T cell repertoires in COVID-19. Whole-study context: Sites across the United States, Italy and Spain contributed samples from acute and convalescent COVID-19. Sample material is recorded as cDNA or gDNA derived from T cells, B-cell-depleted T cells, or PBMCs.

Source study methods: By means of reference gene primer amplification, nucleated cell counts were estimated. Here immunoSEQ multiplex PCR was the method, and the copy in TCRdb shows in-frame clones only, minus some. The DNA was the basis for D and trimming; V, J and clone size are from that table. The data show 51,000 or so clones, under 90% seen once. The TCR comes from an elderly man with active or convalescent COVID-19. The chain employs TRBV7-9 and TRBJ2-5; 12 nucleotides line up with TRBD2. The source material was peripheral blood. The CDR3 reads CASSSPGLAGMETQYF. The DNA of the CDR3 is TGTGCCAGCAGCTCACCCGGACTAGCGGGGATGGAGACCCAGTACTTC.